These 23 T cell receptor beta chains originate from one sample sequenced in a study of blood T cell repertoires in COVID-19. The table came from immunoSEQ multiplex PCR; TCRdb's copy has only in-frame clones and leaves some out. The data show 150,000 to 190,000 clones, around nine tenths seen once. The specimen was peripheral blood. These receptors came from a woman in her 70s with acute or convalescent COVID-19.

This clone was picked up a small number of times. V is TRBV4-2 and J is TRBJ1-2; the D gene is possibly TRBD1 (5 bases). Germline loops: CDR1 LGHNA, CDR2 YNFKEQ. V was clipped by 2 bases and J by 7 bases, with 11 bases between them. The CDR3 loop spans 13 amino acids. The CDR3 DNA sequence: TGTGCCAGCAGCCAATTGCAGGGAGGTGGCTACACCTTC. Amino acids: CASSQLQGGGYTF.

The chain has TRBV5-1 and TRBJ2-3, with TRBD2 matching 9 bases. This CDR3 comprises 15 residues. Germline V gene sequence: CDR1 SGHRS, CDR2 YFSETQ. The trim removed 2 bases at V and 2 bases at J, leaving 3 bases unmatched. Written as DNA, the CDR3 is TGCGCCAGCAGCTTTGCGGGGGGGAACACAGATACGCAGTATTTT. This codes for CASSFAGGNTDTQYF. Full variable domain (remainder filled in from reference TRBV5-1 and TRBJ2-3): KAGVTQTPRYLIKTRGQQVTLSCSPISGHRSVSWYQQTPGQGLQFLFEYFSETQRNKGNFPGRFSGRQFSNSRSEMNVSTLELGDSALYLCASSFAGGNTDTQYFGPGTRLTVL.

This chain joins TRBV5-1 and TRBJ1-1; 7 nucleotides line up with TRBD1. The V and J ends lost 1 base and 2 bases, in that order; junction bases with no gene match: 8. The germline CDR1 and CDR2 sequences are SGHRS and YFSETQ. The length of the CDR3 is 16 residues. The CDR3, as DNA: TGCGCCAGCAGCTTGACGACGGGACAGAGTAACACTGAAGCTTTCTTT. Translating gives CASSLTTGQSNTEAFF.

The CDR3 sequence is CASSASGGRFEKLFF. The CDR3 bases are TGTGCCAGCAGCGCTTCAGGGGGGCGGTTTGAAAAACTGTTTTTT. This chain uses TRBV9 with TRBJ1-4; the match to TRBD1 covers 7 bases. CDR1 SGDLS and CDR2 YYNGEE come from the germline V gene. This CDR3 spans 15 amino acids. Trimming removed 3 bases from V and 7 bases from J; junction bases left unmatched: 9. Full variable domain (missing parts from reference TRBV9 and TRBJ1-4): DSGVTQTPKHLITATGQRVTLRCSPRSGDLSVYWYQQSLDQGLQFLIQYYNGEERAKGNILERFSAQQFPDLHSELNLSSLELGDSALYFCASSASGGRFEKLFFGSGTQLSVL.

V and J are TRBV19 and TRBJ1-2; D gene unclear. The CDR3 length is 12 residues. Per germline, CDR1 LNHDA and CDR2 SQIVND (reference sequence). Trimming left V 3 bases short and J 8 bases short, with 10 bases between. The CDR3 DNA reads TGTGCCAGTAGTATTTCGGCCGGGGGCTACACCTTC. Translated: CASSISAGGYTF.

The chain is built from TRBV7-9 and TRBJ1-6; D call uncertain. Germline V lookup: CDR1 SEHNR, CDR2 FQNEAQ (reference sequence). V lost 1 base and J 6 bases, leaving 7 bases between the germline ends. The CDR3 is 14 residues long. CDR3 residues: CASSLEGSNSPLHF. The CDR3 DNA sequence: TGTGCCAGCAGCTTAGAAGGGAGTAATTCACCCCTCCACTTT.

The chain employs TRBV5-1 and TRBJ2-2; tentative D call: TRBD2 (7 bases). The germline V and J ends were trimmed by 0 bases and 6 bases, with 12 bases remaining between them. There are 15 residues in the CDR3. In germline, CDR1 is SGHRS, CDR2 YFSETQ. The CDR3 DNA reads as TGCGCCAGCAGCTTGGCCGGGGGGCAATCCGGGGAGCTGTTTTTT. Its translation: CASSLAGGQSGELFF.

The CDR3 sequence: CASSFDTSGELFF. The CDR3 region has the DNA TGCGCCAGCAGCTTCGATACATCCGGGGAGCTGTTTTTT. The chain is built from TRBV5-1 and TRBJ2-2; no clear D. The V and J ends lost 2 bases and 6 bases respectively, with 8 bases between them. Per the germline V gene, CDR1 is SGHRS and CDR2 is YFSETQ. The CDR3 totals 13 residues.

The chain combines TRBV20-1 with TRBJ1-1; 8 bases are a match to TRBD1. V shed 3 bases, J shed 1 base, and the junction held 4 bases outside the gene matches. The CDR3 has 14 amino acids. The germline gives CDR1 DFQATT, CDR2 SNEGSKA (reference sequence). CDR3 DNA: TGCAGTGCTAGTGGACAGGGCAAGAACACTGAAGCTTTCTTT. Residues: CSASGQGKNTEAFF.

This chain connects TRBV18 to TRBJ1-5, with D tentatively TRBD1 (6 bases). The CDR3 is 15 residues long. V was cut by 2 bases and J by 6 bases, with 14 bases left in between. The germline gives CDR1 KGHSH, CDR2 LQKENI. For the CDR3, the DNA is TGTGCCAGCTCACCAGGCCGGGACATGCGTCAGCCCCAGCATTTT. Translating gives CASSPGRDMRQPQHF.

This clone appeared a few times. The rearrangement uses TRBV2 and TRBJ2-7, with D unresolved. This CDR3 region has 10 residues. V was clipped by 8 bases and J by 3 bases, with 5 bases between them. From germline, CDR1 is SNHLY and CDR2 FYNNEI. CDR3 amino acids: CASRGYEQYF. CDR3 DNA: TGTGCCAGCCGAGGCTACGAGCAGTACTTC.

In its sample, this clone was seen a few times. The rearrangement links TRBV6-2 or TRBV6-3 to TRBJ1-6; D ambiguous. The CDR3 covers 12 residues. Germline V CDR1 and CDR2: MNHEY, SVGEGT. V gave up 6 bases and J gave up 9 bases, with 9 bases separating them. The CDR3 sequence: CASSPGGSPLHF. The CDR3 DNA reads as TGTGCCAGCAGCCCGGGAGGTTCACCCCTCCACTTT.

The rearrangement links TRBV7-9 to TRBJ1-6; D unclear. The CDR3 covers 16 residues. CDR1 is SEHNR, CDR2 FQNEAQ, per germline (reference sequence). Trimming removed 6 bases from V and 5 bases from J, with 17 bases in between. The DNA for the CDR3 is TGTGCCAGCAGTTACCATCCGGGAGTCAATAATTCACCCCTCCACTTT. Residues: CASSYHPGVNNSPLHF.

This clone was counted only a few times. The chain couples TRBV4-2 to TRBJ1-1; D gene uncertain. Germline CDR1 LGHNA, CDR2 YNFKEQ. Deletions cut 0 bases from V and 6 bases from J, with 11 bases between. This CDR3 region has 14 residues. The CDR3 spells CASSQDVKSAEAFF. Here the CDR3 DNA reads TGTGCCAGCAGCCAAGACGTCAAGTCAGCTGAAGCTTTCTTT.

V gene TRBV7-9 combines with J gene TRBJ1-2; no clear D gene. The CDR3 loop spans 15 amino acids. V dropped 3 bases and J dropped 1 base, with 12 bases sitting between them. Germline-derived CDR1 and CDR2 are SEHNR and FQNEAQ (reference sequence). CDR3 residues: CASSLPPGNNYGYTF. In DNA form, the CDR3 reads TGTGCCAGCAGCTTGCCTCCAGGAAATAACTATGGCTACACCTTC.

This chain uses TRBV6-5 with TRBJ2-5, with 7 bases that match TRBD1. This CDR3 region has 15 residues. V shed 0 bases and J 4 bases; nucleotides not matched to a gene: 5. The germline V gene has CDR1 MNHEY and CDR2 SVGAGI. The CDR3 DNA follows: TGTGCCAGCAGTTACTCAGGGGGCGCATCAGAGACCCAGTACTTC. Its translation: CASSYSGGASETQYF.

The V gene is TRBV13, the J gene TRBJ1-2, with 8 bases fitting TRBD1. CDR1 and CDR2 from the germline V gene are PRHDT and FYEKMQ (reference sequence). V lost 3 bases and J lost 0; bases outside the gene matches: 12. CDR3 length: 18 residues. Here the CDR3 DNA reads TGTGCCAGCAGCTTGAGGGGGGCCGGACAGGGCGCTAACTATGGCTACACCTTC. It specifies CASSLRGAGQGANYGYTF.

This chain joins TRBV5-5 and TRBJ1-2; D perhaps matches TRBD1 (5 bases). There are 12 residues in the CDR3. In germline, CDR1 is SGHKS, CDR2 YYEKEE (reference sequence). Deletions cut 4 bases from V and 7 bases from J, with 11 bases between. The CDR3 protein is CASSGDSRGYTF. The DNA for the CDR3 is TGTGCCAGCAGCGGGGACTCGCGTGGCTACACCTTC.

The V gene is TRBV28, the J gene TRBJ2-1, with no clear D. The CDR3 totals 13 residues. Germline CDR1 reads MDHEN; CDR2 reads SYDVKM. With 9 bases removed from V and 0 bases from J, the gap between germline ends came to 9 bases. The CDR3 sequence is CASRPSSYNEQFF. The CDR3 DNA follows: TGTGCCAGTCGGCCTAGCTCCTACAATGAGCAGTTCTTC.

This clone came up once. J is TRBJ2-2 and V is TRBV5-6; D possibly corresponds to TRBD2 (5 bases). The V gene's germline CDR1 is SGHDT and CDR2 YYEEEE. The CDR3 runs to 15 residues. V was trimmed by 4 bases and J by 5 bases, leaving 15 bases between them. As DNA, the CDR3 is TGTGCCAGCAGCGTCACTCCGGGAAGGACCGGGGAGCTGTTTTTT. Its translation is CASSVTPGRTGELFF.

The V and J genes are TRBV7-2 and TRBJ2-5; TRBD1 aligns across 8 bases. The CDR3 contains 17 residues. Per the germline V gene, CDR1 is SGHTA and CDR2 is FQGNSA. V was pared by 4 bases and J by 2 bases, with 12 bases of the junction left unmatched. CDR3 DNA: TGTGCCAGCAGCTACTACAGGGGGAACCTTTTTCAAGAGACCCAGTACTTC. Translation gives CASSYYRGNLFQETQYF.

This clone showed up just once. The J gene is TRBJ1-4, the V gene TRBV2, with D maybe TRBD1 (5 bases). Germline loops: CDR1 SNHLY, CDR2 FYNNEI. The CDR3 runs 14 residues. The V and J ends lost 6 bases and 4 bases respectively, with 12 bases between them. This chain's CDR3 is CASRGRQINEKLFF. CDR3 nucleotide sequence: TGTGCCAGCAGGGGGCGGCAAATTAATGAAAAACTGTTTTTT.

The chain has TRBV5-6 and TRBJ2-2; 9 bases align to TRBD1. V lost 4 bases, J lost 6 bases, and 4 bases stayed unmatched. The CDR3 contains 14 residues. Germline loops: CDR1 SGHDT, CDR2 YYEEEE. Here the CDR3 DNA reads TGTGCCAGCAGCCCGGACAGGGGAGCCGGGGAGCTGTTTTTT. This sequence encodes CASSPDRGAGELFF. Using reference TRBV5-6 and TRBJ2-2 for the parts outside the CDR3, the full variable domain is DAGVTQSPTHLIKTRGQQVTLRCSPKSGHDTVSWYQQALGQGPQFIFQYYEEEERQRGNFPDRFSGHQFPNYSSELNVNALLLGDSALYLCASSPDRGAGELFFGEGSRLTVL.